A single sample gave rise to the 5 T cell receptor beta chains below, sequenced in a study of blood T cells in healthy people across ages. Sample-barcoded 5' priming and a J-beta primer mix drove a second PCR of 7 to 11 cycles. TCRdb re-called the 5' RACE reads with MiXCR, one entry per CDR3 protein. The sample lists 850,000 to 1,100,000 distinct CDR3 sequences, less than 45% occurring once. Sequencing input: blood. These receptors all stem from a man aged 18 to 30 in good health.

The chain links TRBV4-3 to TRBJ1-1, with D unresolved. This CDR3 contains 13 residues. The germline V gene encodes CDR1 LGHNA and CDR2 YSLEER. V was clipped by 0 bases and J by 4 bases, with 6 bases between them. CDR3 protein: CASSQDLATEAFF. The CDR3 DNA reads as TGCGCCAGCAGCCAAGATCTGGCCACTGAAGCTTTCTTT.

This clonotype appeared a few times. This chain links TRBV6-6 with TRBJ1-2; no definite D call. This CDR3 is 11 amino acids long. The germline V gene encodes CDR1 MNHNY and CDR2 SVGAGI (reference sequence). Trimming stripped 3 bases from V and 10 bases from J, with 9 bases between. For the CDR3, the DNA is TGTGCCAGCAGTTATCCCGGGGACTACACCTTC. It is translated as CASSYPGDYTF.

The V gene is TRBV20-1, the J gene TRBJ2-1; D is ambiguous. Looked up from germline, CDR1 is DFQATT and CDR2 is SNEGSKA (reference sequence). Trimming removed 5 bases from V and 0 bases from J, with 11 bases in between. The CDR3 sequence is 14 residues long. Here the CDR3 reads CSARASDSYNEQFF. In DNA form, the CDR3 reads TGCAGTGCTCGGGCGTCCGACTCCTACAATGAGCAGTTCTTC.

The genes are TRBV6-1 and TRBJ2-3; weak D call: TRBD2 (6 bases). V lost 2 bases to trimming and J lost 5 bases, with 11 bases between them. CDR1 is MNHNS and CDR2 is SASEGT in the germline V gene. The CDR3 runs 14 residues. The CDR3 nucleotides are TGTGCCAGCAGTGAAATCCGGGGGTTAGATACGCAGTATTTT. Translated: CASSEIRGLDTQYF.

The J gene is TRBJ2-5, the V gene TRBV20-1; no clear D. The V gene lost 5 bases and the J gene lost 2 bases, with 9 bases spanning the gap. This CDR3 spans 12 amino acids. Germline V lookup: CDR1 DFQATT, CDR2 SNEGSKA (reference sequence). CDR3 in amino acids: CSAPDTQETQYF. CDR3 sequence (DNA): TGCAGTGCTCCTGACACACAAGAGACCCAGTACTTC.